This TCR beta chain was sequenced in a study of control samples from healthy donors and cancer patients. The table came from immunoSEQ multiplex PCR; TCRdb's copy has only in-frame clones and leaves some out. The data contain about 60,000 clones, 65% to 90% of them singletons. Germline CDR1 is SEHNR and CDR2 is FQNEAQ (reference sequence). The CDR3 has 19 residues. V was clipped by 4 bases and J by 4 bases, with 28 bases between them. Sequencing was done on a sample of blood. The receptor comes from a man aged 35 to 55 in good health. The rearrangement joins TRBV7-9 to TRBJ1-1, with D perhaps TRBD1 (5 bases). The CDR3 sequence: CASSYPRGRPNGVSTEAFF. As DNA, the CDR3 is TGTGCCAGCAGCTACCCCCGGGGCAGGCCGAATGGCGTGAGCACTGAAGCTTTCTTT.